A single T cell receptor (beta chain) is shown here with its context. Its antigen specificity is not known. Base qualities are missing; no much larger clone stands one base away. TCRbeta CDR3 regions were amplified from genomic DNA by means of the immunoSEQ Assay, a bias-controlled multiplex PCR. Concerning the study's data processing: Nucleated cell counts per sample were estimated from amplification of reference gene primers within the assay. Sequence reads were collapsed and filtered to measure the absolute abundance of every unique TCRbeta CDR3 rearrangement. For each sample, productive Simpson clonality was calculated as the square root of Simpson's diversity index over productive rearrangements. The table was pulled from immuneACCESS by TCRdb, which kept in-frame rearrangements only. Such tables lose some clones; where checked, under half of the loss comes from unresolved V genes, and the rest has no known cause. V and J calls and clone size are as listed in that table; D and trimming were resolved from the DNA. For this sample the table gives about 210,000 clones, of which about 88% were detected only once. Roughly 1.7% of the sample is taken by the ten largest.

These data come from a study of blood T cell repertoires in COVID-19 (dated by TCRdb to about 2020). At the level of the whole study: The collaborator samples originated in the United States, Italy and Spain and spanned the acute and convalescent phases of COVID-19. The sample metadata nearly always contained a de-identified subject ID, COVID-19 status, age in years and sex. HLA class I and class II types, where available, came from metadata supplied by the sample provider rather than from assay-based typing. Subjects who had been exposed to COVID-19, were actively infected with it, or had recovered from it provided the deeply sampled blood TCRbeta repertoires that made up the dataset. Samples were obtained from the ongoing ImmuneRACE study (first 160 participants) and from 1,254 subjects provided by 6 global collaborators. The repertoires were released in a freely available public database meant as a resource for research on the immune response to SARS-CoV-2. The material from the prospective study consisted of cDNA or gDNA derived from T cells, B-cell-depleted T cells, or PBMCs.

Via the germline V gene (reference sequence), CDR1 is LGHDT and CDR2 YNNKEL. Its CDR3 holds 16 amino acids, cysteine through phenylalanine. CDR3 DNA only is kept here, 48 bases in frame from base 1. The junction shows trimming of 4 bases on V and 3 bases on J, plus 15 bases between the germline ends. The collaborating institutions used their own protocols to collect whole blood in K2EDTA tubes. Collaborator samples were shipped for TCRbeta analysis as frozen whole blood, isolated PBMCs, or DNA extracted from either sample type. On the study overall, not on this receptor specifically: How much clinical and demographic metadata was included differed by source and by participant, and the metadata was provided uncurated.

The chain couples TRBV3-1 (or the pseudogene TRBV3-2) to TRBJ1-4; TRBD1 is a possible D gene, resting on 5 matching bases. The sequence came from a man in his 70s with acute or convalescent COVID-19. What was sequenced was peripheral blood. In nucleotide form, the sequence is TGTGCCAGCAGCCCCCAACGTCCAGGGTCTAATGAAAAACTGTTTTTT. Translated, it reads CASSPQRPGSNEKLFF.